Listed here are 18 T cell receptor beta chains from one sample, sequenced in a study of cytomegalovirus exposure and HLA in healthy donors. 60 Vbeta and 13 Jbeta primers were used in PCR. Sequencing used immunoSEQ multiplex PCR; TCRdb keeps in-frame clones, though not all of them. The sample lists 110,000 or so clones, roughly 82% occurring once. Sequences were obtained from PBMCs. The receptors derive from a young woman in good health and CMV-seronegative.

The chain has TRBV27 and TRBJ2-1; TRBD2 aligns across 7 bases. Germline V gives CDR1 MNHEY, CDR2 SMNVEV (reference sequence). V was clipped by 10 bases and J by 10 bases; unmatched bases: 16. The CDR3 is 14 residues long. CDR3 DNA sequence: TGTGCCACCAAGGCTGGGGGAGGGCCTGTCGAGCAGTTCTTC. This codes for CATKAGGGPVEQFF.

CDR3 sequence reads: CASRNEALNTGELFF. In nucleotides, the CDR3 is TGTGCCAGTCGAAACGAAGCTCTTAACACCGGGGAGCTGTTTTTT. The chain combines TRBV19 with TRBJ2-2, with no clear D. This CDR3 is built from 15 residues. Trimming stripped 8 bases from V and 2 bases from J, with 15 bases between. Germline assignment: CDR1 LNHDA and CDR2 SQIVND (reference sequence).

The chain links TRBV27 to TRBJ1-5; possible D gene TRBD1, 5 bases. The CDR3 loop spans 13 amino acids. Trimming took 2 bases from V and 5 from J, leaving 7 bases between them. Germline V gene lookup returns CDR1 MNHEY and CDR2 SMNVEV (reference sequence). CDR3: CASSLRGYQPQHF. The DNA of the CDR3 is TGTGCCAGCAGTTTACGGGGGTATCAGCCCCAGCATTTT.

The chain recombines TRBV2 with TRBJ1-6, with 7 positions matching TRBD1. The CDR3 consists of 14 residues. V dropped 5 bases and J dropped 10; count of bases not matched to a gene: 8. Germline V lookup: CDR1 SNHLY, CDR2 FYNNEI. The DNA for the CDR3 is TGTGCCAGCAGTATACAGGGGACGTCGTCACCCCTCCACTTT. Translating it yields CASSIQGTSSPLHF. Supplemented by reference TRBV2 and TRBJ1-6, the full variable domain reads EPEVTQTPSHQVTQMGQEVILRCVPISNHLYFYWYRQILGQKVEFLVSFYNNEISEKSEIFDDQFSVERPDGSNFTLKIRSTKLEDSAMYFCASSIQGTSSPLHFGNGTRLTVT.

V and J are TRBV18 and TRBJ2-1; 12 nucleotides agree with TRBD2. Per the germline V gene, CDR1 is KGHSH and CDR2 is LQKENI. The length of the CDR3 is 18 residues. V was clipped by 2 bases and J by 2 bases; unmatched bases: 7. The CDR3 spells CASSPRTSGTLTYNEQFF. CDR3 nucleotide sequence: TGTGCCAGCTCACCAAGGACTAGCGGGACTTTGACCTACAATGAGCAGTTCTTC.

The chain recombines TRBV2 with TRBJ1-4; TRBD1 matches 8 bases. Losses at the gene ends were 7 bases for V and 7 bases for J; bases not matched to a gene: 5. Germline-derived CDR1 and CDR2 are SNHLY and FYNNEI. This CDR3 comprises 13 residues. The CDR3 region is CASNRDRREKLFF. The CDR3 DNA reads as TGTGCCAGCAACCGGGACAGGCGTGAAAAACTGTTTTTT.

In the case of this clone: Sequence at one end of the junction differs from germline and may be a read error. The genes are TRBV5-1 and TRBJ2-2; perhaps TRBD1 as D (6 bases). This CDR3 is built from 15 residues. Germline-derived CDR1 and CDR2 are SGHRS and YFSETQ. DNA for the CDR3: TGCGTCAGCAGCCCTGCAGGGGCGAACACCGGGGAGCTGTTTTTT. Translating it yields CVSSPAGANTGELFF.

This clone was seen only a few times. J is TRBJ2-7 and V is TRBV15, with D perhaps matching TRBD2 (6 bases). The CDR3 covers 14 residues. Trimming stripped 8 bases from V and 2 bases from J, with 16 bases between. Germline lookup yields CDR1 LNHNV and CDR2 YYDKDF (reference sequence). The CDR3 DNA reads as TGTGCCACCCAATCGGGACTGCCGCCCTACGAGCAGTACTTC. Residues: CATQSGLPPYEQYF.

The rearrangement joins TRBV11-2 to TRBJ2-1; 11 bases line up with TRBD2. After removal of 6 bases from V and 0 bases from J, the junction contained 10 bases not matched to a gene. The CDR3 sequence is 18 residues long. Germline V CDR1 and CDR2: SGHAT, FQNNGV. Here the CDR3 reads CASRGLAGFPGSYNEQFF. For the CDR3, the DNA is TGTGCCAGCAGAGGACTAGCGGGCTTCCCCGGCTCCTACAATGAGCAGTTCTTC.

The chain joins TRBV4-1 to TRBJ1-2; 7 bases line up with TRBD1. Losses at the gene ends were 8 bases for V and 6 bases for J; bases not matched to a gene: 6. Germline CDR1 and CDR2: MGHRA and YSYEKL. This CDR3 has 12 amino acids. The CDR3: CASHNGQDGYTF. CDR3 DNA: TGCGCCAGCCACAACGGACAGGATGGCTACACCTTC.

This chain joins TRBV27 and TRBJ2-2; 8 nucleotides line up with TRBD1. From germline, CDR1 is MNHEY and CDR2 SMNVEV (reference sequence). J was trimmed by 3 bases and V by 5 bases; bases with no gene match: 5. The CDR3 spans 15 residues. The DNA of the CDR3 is TGTGCCAGCAGTCCGACAGGGGCGGACACCGGGGAGCTGTTTTTT. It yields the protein CASSPTGADTGELFF.

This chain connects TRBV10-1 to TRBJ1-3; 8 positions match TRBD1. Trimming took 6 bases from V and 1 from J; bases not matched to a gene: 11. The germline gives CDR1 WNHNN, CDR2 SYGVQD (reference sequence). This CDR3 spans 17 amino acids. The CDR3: CASRGKGQGGSGNTIYF. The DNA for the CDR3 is TGCGCCAGCAGGGGAAAAGGACAGGGTGGGTCTGGAAACACCATATATTTT.

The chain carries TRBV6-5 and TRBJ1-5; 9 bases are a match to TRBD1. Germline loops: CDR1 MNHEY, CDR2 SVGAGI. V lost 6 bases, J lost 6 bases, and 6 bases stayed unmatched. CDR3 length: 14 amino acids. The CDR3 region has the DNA TGTGCCAGCAGCCAACAGGGGGCAGTTCAGCCCCAGCATTTT. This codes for CASSQQGAVQPQHF.

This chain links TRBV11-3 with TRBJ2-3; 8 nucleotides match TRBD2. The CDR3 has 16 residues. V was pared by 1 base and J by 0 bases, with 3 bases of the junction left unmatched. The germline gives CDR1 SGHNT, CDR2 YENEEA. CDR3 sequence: CASSLVSGSSTDTQYF. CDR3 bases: TGTGCCAGCAGCTTAGTCAGCGGGAGTAGCACAGATACGCAGTATTTT.

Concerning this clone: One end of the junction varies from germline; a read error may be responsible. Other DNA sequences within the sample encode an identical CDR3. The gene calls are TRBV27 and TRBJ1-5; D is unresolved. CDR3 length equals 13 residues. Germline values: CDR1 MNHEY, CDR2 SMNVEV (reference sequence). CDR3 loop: CASSLRGNRPQHF. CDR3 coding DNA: TGTGCCAGCAGCTTAAGAGGAAATCGGCCCCAGCATTTT.

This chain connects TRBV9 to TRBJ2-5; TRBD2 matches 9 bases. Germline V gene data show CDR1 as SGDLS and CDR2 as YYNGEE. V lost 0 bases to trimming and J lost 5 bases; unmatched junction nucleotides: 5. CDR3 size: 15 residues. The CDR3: CASSVVAGGPETQYF. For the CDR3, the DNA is TGTGCCAGCAGCGTAGTGGCGGGAGGGCCGGAGACCCAGTACTTC.

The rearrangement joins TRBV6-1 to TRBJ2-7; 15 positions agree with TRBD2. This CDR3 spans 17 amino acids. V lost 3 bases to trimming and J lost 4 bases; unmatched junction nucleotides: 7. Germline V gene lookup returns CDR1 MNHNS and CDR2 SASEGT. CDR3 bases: TGTGCCAGCAGTGACCAGGGGACTAGCGGGAGGTGGTACGAGCAGTACTTC. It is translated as CASSDQGTSGRWYEQYF.

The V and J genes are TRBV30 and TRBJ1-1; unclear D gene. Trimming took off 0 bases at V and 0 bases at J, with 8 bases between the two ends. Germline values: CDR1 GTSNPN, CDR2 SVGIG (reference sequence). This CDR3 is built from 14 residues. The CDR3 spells CAWSVLGMNTEAFF. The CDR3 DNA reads TGTGCCTGGAGTGTACTAGGCATGAACACTGAAGCTTTCTTT.